These 18 T cell receptor beta chains were all obtained from the same sample, sequenced in a study of blood T cells in healthy people across ages. Next came a second PCR, run for about 7 to 12 cycles, which used a sample-barcoded 5' primer along with a J-beta primer mix. TCRdb re-called the 5' RACE reads with MiXCR, one entry per CDR3 protein. The profile shows 730,000 or so distinct CDR3 sequences, roughly 41% of them singletons. What was sequenced was blood. These TCRs come from a woman aged 60 to 75 in good health.

V gene TRBV9 combines with J gene TRBJ2-3, with D uncertain. The length of the CDR3 is 16 residues. Trimming removed 0 bases at V and 1 base at J, with 12 bases between. Germline V lookup: CDR1 SGDLS, CDR2 YYNGEE. The CDR3: CASSVDRLVGTDTQYF. In DNA form, the CDR3 reads TGTGCCAGCAGCGTAGATAGGCTAGTTGGCACAGATACGCAGTATTTT.

Only a few counts were recorded for this clonotype. This chain's CDR3 is CASRAGASRWPQHF. The DNA for the CDR3 is TGTGCCAGCAGGGCAGGGGCCTCGAGGTGGCCCCAGCATTTT. This chain connects TRBV6-5 to TRBJ1-5; perhaps TRBD1 as D (6 bases). The germline V and J ends were trimmed by 6 bases and 9 bases, with 18 bases remaining between them. The CDR3 contains 14 residues. Looked up from germline, CDR1 is MNHEY and CDR2 is SVGAGI.

Turning to this clonotype: A much larger clone sits a single nucleotide away, making a read error possible. Here the CDR3 omits its conserved ending phenylalanine or tryptophan, so a read error is the likely source. The rearrangement joins TRBV29-1 to TRBJ2-7; 7 nucleotides align to TRBD1. J gave up 4 bases and V 6 bases, and 9 bases lay outside the gene matches. CDR3 length: 13 residues. The germline gives CDR1 SQVTM, CDR2 ANQGSEA. The CDR3 DNA sequence: TGCAGCGTGCGAGGGGGCGCGCGGTACGAGCAGTACTTA. The encoded protein is CSVRGGARYEQYL.

The chain combines TRBV6-2 or TRBV6-3 with TRBJ2-1; a possible D gene is TRBD2 (6 bases). Germline-derived CDR1 and CDR2 are MNHEY and SVGEGT. This CDR3 spans 11 amino acids. V was trimmed by 9 bases and J by 9 bases, leaving 12 bases between them. The CDR3, as DNA: TGTGCCAGTAAGAAAGCGGGTGAGCAGTTCTTC. As protein: CASKKAGEQFF.

V usage is TRBV6-2 or TRBV6-3 and J usage is TRBJ2-4; D remains ambiguous. The CDR3 length is 14 residues. V lost 0 bases and J 1 base, leaving 4 bases between the germline ends. Per the germline V gene, CDR1 is MNHEY and CDR2 is SVGEGT. The CDR3 loop reads CASSYSGAKNIQYF. Here the CDR3 DNA reads TGTGCCAGCAGTTACTCTGGGGCCAAAAACATTCAGTACTTC.

In its sample, this clonotype was seen many times. The V call is TRBV7-9, the J call TRBJ2-3; D ambiguous. V was pared by 6 bases and J by 4 bases, with 11 bases between. Germline CDR1 reads SEHNR; CDR2 reads FQNEAQ (reference sequence). This CDR3 has 13 amino acids. The CDR3 DNA is TGTGCCAGCAGTCCAAAAGGGCCAGATACGCAGTATTTT. Protein sequence: CASSPKGPDTQYF.

The V and J genes are TRBV7-9 and TRBJ1-3; D gene uncertain. This CDR3 region has 17 residues. Germline CDR1 and CDR2: SEHNR and FQNEAQ (reference sequence). Trimming left V 4 bases short and J 0 bases short, with 16 bases between. Written as DNA, the CDR3 is TGTGCCAGCAGCTCTTACCGTGCGCGGGACTCTGGAAACACCATATATTTT. Translating gives CASSSYRARDSGNTIYF.

The chain has TRBV24-1 and TRBJ2-4; D unclear. CDR1 is KGHDR and CDR2 is SFDVKD in the germline V gene. The CDR3 runs 13 residues. Trimming cost V 0 bases and J 6 bases, with 5 bases left between them. The CDR3 bases are TGTGCCACCAGTGATTTGGGTACAAACATTCAGTACTTC. Amino acids: CATSDLGTNIQYF.

This clonotype was recorded many times. The rearrangement uses TRBV7-2 and TRBJ2-3; 11 nucleotides line up with TRBD2. The CDR3 length is 16 residues. The germline CDR1 and CDR2 sequences are SGHTA and FQGNSA. The ends lost 4 bases at V and 1 base at J; junction bases unmatched: 4. CDR3 nucleotides: TGTGCCAGCAGCTCCAAACTAGCGGGGGGCACAGATACGCAGTATTTT. This sequence encodes CASSSKLAGGTDTQYF.

V is TRBV11-2 and J is TRBJ2-4; TRBD1 might be the D (6 bases). The length of the CDR3 is 18 residues. Germline V gene lookup returns CDR1 SGHAT and CDR2 FQNNGV. Trimming pared 4 bases from V and 0 bases from J, leaving 19 bases between. CDR3 region: CASSSSDRLLIAKNIQYF. The CDR3 nucleotides are TGTGCCAGCAGCTCTTCGGACAGACTACTCATAGCCAAAAACATTCAGTACTTC. Based on the CDR3 plus reference TRBV11-2 and TRBJ2-4, the full variable domain is EAGVAQSPRYKIIEKRQSVAFWCNPISGHATLYWYQQILGQGPKLLIQFQNNGVVDDSQLPKDRFSAERLKGVDSTLKIQPAKLEDSAVYLCASSSSDRLLIAKNIQYFGAGTRLSVL.

The chain recombines TRBV20-1 with TRBJ2-3; D gene uncertain. The CDR3 covers 10 residues. CDR1 is DFQATT and CDR2 is SNEGSKA in the germline V gene (reference sequence). V lost 3 bases and J lost 4, with 2 bases in between. The CDR3 spells CSASSDTQYF. The CDR3 DNA reads as TGCAGTGCTAGTTCAGATACGCAGTATTTT.

The V gene is TRBV4-3, the J gene TRBJ2-7, with 9 bases identical to TRBD2. This CDR3 has 18 amino acids. V lost 1 base to trimming and J lost 0 bases; unmatched junction nucleotides: 10. The V gene's germline CDR1 is LGHNA and CDR2 YSLEER. The CDR3 is CASSQADLAGLTSYEQYF. The CDR3 DNA reads TGCGCCAGCAGCCAAGCTGACCTAGCGGGACTGACCTCCTACGAGCAGTACTTC.

The chain combines TRBV11-2 with TRBJ2-7; D unresolved. The CDR3 is 15 amino acids. CDR1 is SGHAT and CDR2 is FQNNGV in the germline V gene. The germline V and J ends were trimmed by 1 base and 5 bases, with 15 bases remaining between them. CDR3 in DNA: TGTGCCAGCAGCTTAGTTAGTGGCCGAACCCACGAGCAGTACTTC. Translated, it gives CASSLVSGRTHEQYF.

The CDR3, as DNA: TGTGCCAGCAGGGCAGGGGAATTCGGAGTGTTCTTC. This encodes CASRAGEFGVFF. The gene calls are TRBV12-3 or TRBV12-4 and TRBJ2-1; D perhaps matches TRBD1 (6 bases). CDR3 length: 12 residues. The V end lost 6 bases, the J end lost 15 bases, and 18 bases lay between the germline ends.

This clonotype has only a few counts. V is TRBV5-1 and J is TRBJ2-7; D is unresolved. The V and J ends lost 1 base and 7 bases respectively, with 21 bases between them. Germline V gene sequence: CDR1 SGHRS, CDR2 YFSETQ. The CDR3 sequence is 16 residues long. The CDR3 loop is CASSLLAGSEAREQYF. In DNA form, the CDR3 reads TGCGCCAGCAGCTTGTTGGCCGGCTCTGAAGCGCGTGAGCAGTACTTC.

This chain uses TRBV10-3 with TRBJ2-7; a possible D gene is TRBD1 (6 bases). V lost 8 bases, J lost 3 bases, and 17 bases lay in between. Germline V CDR1 and CDR2: ENHRY, SYGVKD. This CDR3 is built from 14 residues. In DNA, the CDR3 is TGTGCCATCCGCCGGGACACCTTAGACTACGAGCAGTACTTC. Translated: CAIRRDTLDYEQYF.

The chain links TRBV6-2 or TRBV6-3 to TRBJ1-1; D unclear. CDR1 and CDR2 (germline): MNHEY, SVGEGT. The length of the CDR3 is 12 residues. Trimming removed 6 bases from V and 2 bases from J, with 7 bases in between. The CDR3 here is CASRLVNTEAFF. DNA for the CDR3: TGTGCCAGCAGGTTAGTTAACACTGAAGCTTTCTTT.

This clonotype was found a few times. The chain carries TRBV28 and TRBJ1-2; possible D gene TRBD1, 5 bases. The CDR3 has 14 amino acids. The germline CDR1 and CDR2 sequences are MDHEN and SYDVKM. V lost 5 bases, J lost 6 bases, and 16 bases lay in between. CDR3 sequence reads: CASSRGTSSHGYTF. The DNA of the CDR3 is TGTGCCAGCAGTCGAGGGACGAGCAGCCATGGCTACACCTTC.